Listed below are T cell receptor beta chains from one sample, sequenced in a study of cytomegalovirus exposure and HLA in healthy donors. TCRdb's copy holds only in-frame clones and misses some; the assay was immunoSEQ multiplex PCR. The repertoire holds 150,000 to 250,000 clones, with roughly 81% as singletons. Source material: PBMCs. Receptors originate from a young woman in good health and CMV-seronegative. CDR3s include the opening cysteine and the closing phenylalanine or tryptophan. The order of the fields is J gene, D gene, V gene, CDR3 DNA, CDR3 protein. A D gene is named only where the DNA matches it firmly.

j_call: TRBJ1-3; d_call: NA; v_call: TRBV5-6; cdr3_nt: TGTGCCAGCAGCTTGGGACAGGTAGTTTCAGGAAACACCATATATTTT; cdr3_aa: CASSLGQVVSGNTIYF
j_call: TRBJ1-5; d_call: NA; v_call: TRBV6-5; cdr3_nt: TGTGCCAGCAGTTACCTCCGGGATAGCAATCAGCCCCAGCATTTT; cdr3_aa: CASSYLRDSNQPQHF
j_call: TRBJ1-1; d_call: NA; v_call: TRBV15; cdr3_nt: TGTGCCACCAGCAGAGTGGAGCGCAACACTGAAGCTTTCTTT; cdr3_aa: CATSRVERNTEAFF
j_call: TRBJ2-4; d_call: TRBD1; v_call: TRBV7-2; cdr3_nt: TGTGCCAGCAGCGTACCCGACAGGGGGGCCATTCAGTACTTC; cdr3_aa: CASSVPDRGAIQYF
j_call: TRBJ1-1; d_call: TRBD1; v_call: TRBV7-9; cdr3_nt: TGTGCCAGCAGCTTTATGACAGGGGGGACTGAAGCTTTCTTT; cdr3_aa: CASSFMTGGTEAFF
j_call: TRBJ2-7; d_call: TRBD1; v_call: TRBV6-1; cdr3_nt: TGTGCCAGCAGGGATTCCAGGACAGGGCCCAGAGAGCAGTACTTC; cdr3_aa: CASRDSRTGPREQYF
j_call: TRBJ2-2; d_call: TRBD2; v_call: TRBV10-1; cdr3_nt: TGCGCCAGCAGTGCCCGCGGGGGGGCCACCGGGGAGCTGTTTTTT; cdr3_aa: CASSARGGATGELFF
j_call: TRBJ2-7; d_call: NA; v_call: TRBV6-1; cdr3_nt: TGTGCCAGCAGTGACGTAGCGGCGTCCGCCCCATATAGCTACGAGCAGTACTTC; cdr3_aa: CASSDVAASAPYSYEQYF
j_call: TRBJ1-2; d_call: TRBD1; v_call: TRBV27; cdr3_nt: TGTGCCAGCAGACTAGAGGACAGGGGAGTTGGTGGCTACACCTTC; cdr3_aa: CASRLEDRGVGGYTF
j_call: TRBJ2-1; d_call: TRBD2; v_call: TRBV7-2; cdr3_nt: TGTGCCAGCAGCTTAGCCCTGGCTAGCGGGAGGGGGAATGAGCAGTTCTTC; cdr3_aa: CASSLALASGRGNEQFF
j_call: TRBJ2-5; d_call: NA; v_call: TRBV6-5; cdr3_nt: TGTGCCAGCAGCAGCGGGGAGACCCAGTACTTC; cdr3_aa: CASSSGETQYF
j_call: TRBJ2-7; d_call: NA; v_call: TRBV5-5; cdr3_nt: TGTGCCAGCACCCGAGGAGGGGCCTACGAGCAGTACTTC; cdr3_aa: CASTRGGAYEQYF
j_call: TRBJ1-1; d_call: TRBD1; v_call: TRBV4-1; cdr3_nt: TGCGCCAGCAGCGCCCGGGACAGGGCGAACACTGAAGCTTTCTTT; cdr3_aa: CASSARDRANTEAFF
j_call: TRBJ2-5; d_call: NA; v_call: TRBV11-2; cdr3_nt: TGTGCCAGCAGCCCTCCCCCACAGTACCAAGAGACCCAGTACTTC; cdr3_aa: CASSPPPQYQETQYF
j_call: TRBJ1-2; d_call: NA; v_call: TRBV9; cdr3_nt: TGTGCCAGCGCGGGCGAGGAGCAACGTAACTATGGCTACACCTTC; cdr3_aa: CASAGEEQRNYGYTF